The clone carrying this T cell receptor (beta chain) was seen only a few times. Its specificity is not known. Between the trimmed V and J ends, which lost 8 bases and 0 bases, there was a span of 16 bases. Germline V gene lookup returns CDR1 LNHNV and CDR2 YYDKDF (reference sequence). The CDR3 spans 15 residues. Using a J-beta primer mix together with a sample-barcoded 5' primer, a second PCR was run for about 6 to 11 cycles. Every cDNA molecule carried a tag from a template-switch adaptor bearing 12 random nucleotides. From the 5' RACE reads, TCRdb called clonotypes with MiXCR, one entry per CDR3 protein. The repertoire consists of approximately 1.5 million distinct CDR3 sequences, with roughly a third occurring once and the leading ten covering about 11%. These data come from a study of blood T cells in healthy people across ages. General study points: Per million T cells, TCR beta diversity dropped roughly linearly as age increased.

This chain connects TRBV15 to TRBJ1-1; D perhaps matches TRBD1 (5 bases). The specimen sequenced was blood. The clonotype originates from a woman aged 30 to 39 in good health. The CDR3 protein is CATRTGAGMNTEAFF. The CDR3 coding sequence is TGTGCCACCCGAACCGGGGCAGGGATGAACACTGAAGCTTTCTTT.